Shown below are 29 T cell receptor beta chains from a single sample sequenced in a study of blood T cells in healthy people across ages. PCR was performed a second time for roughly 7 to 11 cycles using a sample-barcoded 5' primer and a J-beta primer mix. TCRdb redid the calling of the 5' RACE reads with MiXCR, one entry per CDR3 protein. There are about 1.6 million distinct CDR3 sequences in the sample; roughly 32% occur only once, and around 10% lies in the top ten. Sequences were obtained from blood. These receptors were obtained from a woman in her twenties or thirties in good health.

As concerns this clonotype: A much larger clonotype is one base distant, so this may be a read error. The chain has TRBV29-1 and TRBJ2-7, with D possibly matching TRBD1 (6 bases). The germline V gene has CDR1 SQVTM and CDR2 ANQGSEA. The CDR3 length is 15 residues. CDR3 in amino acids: CGVEVTNRESYEQYF. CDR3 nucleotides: TGCGGCGTGGAGGTTACGAACAGGGAATCCTACGAGCAGTACTTC.

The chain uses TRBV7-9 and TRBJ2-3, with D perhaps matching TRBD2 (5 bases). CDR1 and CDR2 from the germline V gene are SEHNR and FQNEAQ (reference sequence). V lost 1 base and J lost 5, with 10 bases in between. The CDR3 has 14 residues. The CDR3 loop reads CASSLGPAVDTQYF. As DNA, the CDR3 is TGTGCCAGCAGCTTAGGCCCAGCGGTAGATACGCAGTATTTT. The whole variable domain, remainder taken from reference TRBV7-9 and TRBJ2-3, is DTGVSQNPRHKITKRGQNVTFRCDPISEHNRLYWYRQTLGQGPEFLTYFQNEAQLEKSRLLSDRFSAERPKGSFSTLEIQRTEQGDSAMYLCASSLGPAVDTQYFGPGTRLTVL.

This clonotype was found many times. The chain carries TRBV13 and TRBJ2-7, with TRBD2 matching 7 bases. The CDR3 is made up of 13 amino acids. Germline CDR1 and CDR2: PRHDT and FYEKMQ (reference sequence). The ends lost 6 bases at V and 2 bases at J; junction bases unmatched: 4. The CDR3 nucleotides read TGTGCCAGCAGTCTAGCGGAAACCTACGAGCAGTACTTC. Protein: CASSLAETYEQYF.

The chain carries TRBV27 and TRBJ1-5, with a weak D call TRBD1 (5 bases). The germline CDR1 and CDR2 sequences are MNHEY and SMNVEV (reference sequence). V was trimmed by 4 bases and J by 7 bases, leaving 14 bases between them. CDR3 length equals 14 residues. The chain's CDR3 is CASSSRVGAQPQHF. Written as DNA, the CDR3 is TGTGCCAGCAGTTCCAGGGTAGGGGCGCAGCCCCAGCATTTT.

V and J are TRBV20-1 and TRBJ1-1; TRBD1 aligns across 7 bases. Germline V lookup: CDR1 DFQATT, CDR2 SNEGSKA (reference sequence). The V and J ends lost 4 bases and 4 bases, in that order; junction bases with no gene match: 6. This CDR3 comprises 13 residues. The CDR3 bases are TGCAGTGCTATAACCCCAGGGGGCACTGAAGCTTTCTTT. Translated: CSAITPGGTEAFF.

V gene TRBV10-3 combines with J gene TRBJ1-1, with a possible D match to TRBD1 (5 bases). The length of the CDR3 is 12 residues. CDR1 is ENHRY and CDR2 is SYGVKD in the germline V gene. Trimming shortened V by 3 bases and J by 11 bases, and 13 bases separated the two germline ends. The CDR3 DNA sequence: TGTGCCATCAGTGATAAGGGGCGCGATGCTTTCTTT. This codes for CAISDKGRDAFF.

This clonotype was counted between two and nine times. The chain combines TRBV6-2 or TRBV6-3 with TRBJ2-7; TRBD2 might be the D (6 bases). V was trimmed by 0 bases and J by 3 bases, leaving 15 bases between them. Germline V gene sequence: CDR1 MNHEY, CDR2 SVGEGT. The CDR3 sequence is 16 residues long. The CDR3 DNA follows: TGTGCCAGCAGTTACTCCAGTTTTGGAGGGGACTACGAGCAGTACTTC. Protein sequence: CASSYSSFGGDYEQYF.

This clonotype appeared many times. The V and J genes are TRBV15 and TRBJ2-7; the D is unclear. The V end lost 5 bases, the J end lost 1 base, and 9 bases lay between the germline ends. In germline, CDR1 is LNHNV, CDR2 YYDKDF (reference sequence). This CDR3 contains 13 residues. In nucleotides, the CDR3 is TGTGCCACCAGCGACCGGGTGTCCTACGAGCAGTACTTC. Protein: CATSDRVSYEQYF.

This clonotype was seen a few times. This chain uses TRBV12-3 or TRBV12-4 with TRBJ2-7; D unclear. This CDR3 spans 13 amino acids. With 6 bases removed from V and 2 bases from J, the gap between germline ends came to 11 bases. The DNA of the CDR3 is TGTGCCAGCAGCCCTCTAAATCCCTACGAGCAGTACTTC. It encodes CASSPLNPYEQYF.

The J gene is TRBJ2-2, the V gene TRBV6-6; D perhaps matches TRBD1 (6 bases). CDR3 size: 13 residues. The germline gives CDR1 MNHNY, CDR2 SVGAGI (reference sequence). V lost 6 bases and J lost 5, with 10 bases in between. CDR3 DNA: TGTGCCAGCAGCCGGACAGTGACCGGGGAGCTGTTTTTT. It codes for CASSRTVTGELFF.

CDR3 loop: CSVEWSGALGTQYF. The DNA of the CDR3 is TGCAGCGTTGAATGGAGCGGGGCCTTAGGTACGCAGTATTTT. V is TRBV29-1 and J is TRBJ2-3; 7 bases match TRBD2. CDR1 and CDR2 (germline): SQVTM, ANQGSEA. Trimming removed 2 bases from V and 8 bases from J; junction bases left unmatched: 10. This CDR3 comprises 14 residues.

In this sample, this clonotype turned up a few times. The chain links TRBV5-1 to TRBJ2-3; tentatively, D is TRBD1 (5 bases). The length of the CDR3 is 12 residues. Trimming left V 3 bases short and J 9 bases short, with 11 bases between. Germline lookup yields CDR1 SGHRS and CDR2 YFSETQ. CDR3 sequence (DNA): TGCGCCAGCAGCTCGGACACTCTGACGCAGTATTTT. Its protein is CASSSDTLTQYF.

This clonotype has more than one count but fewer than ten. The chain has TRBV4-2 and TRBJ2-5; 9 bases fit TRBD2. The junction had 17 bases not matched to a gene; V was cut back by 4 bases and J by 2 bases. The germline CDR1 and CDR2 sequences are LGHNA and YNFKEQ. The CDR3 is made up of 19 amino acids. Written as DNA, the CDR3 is TGTGCCAGCAGCCCACAACCCGGGACTAGCTCGGCGACGCAAGAGACCCAGTACTTC. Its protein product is CASSPQPGTSSATQETQYF.

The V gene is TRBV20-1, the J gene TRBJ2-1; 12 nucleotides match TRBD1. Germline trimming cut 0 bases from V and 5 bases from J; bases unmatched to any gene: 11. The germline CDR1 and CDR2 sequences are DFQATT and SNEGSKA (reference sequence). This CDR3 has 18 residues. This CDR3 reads CSARDRGTGGGRNNEQFF. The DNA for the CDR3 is TGCAGTGCTAGAGATCGGGGGACAGGGGGCGGCCGAAACAATGAGCAGTTCTTC.

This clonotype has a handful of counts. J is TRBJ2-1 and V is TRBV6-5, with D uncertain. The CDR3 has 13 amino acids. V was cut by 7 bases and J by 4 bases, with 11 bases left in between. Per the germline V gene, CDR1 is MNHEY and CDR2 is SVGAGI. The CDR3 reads CASTTQGYNEQFF. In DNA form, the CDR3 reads TGTGCCAGCACCACGCAAGGGTACAATGAGCAGTTCTTC.

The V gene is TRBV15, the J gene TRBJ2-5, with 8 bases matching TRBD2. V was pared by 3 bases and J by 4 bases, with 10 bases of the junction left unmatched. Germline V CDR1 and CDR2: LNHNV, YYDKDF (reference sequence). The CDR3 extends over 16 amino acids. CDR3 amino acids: CATSRGTSSGRETQYF. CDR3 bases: TGTGCCACCAGCAGGGGGACTAGTTCGGGAAGAGAGACCCAGTACTTC. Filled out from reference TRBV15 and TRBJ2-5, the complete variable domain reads DAMVIQNPRYQVTQFGKPVTLSCSQTLNHNVMYWYQQKSSQAPKLLFHYYDKDFNNEADTPDNFQSRRPNTSFCFLDIRSPGLGDTAMYLCATSRGTSSGRETQYFGPGTRLLVL.

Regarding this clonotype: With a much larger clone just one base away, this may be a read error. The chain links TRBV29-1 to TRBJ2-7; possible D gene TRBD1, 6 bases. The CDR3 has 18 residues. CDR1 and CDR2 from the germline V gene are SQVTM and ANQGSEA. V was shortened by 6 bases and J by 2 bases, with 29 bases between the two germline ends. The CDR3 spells CSVPIWNREAGSAYEQYF. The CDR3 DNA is TGCAGCGTCCCTATCTGGAACAGGGAAGCCGGAAGCGCCTACGAGCAGTACTTC.

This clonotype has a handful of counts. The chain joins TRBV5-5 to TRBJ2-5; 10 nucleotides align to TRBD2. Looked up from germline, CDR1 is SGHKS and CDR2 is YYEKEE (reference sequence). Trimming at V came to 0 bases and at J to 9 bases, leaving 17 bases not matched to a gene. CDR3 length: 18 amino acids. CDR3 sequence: CASSLGPLAGGLRSPQYF. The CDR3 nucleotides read TGTGCCAGCAGCTTGGGACCTTTAGCGGGGGGCTTACGGTCACCCCAGTACTTC. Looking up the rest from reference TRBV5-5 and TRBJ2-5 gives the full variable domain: DAGVTQSPTHLIKTRGQQVTLRCSPISGHKSVSWYQQVLGQGPQFIFQYYEKEERGRGNFPDRFSARQFPNYSSELNVNALLLGDSALYLCASSLGPLAGGLRSPQYFGPGTRLLVL.

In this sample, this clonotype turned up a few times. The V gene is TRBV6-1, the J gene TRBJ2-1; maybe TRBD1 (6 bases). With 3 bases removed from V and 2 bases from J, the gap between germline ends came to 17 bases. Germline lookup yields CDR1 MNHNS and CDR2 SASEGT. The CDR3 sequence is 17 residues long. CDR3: CASSERLWDITYNEQFF. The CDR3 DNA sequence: TGTGCCAGCAGTGAGCGCTTGTGGGACATTACCTACAATGAGCAGTTCTTC.

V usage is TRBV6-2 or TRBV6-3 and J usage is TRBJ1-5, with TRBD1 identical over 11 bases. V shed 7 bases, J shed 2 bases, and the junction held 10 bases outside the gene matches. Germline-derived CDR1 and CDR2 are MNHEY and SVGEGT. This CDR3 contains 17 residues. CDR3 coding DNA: TGTGCCAGCAACCGAGGGGACAGGGGGATTGGCAATCAGCCCCAGCATTTT. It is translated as CASNRGDRGIGNQPQHF.

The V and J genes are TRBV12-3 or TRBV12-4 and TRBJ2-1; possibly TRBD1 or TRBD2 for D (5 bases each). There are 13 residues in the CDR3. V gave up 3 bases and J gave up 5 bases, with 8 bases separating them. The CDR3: CASSLGDNNEQFF. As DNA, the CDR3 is TGTGCCAGCAGTTTGGGGGATAACAATGAGCAGTTCTTC.

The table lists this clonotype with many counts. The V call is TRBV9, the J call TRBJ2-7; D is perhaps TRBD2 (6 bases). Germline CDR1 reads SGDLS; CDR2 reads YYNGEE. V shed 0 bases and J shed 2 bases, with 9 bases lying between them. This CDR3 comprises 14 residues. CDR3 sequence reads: CASSVDSGTYEQYF. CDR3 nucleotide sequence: TGTGCCAGCAGCGTAGATAGCGGAACCTACGAGCAGTACTTC.

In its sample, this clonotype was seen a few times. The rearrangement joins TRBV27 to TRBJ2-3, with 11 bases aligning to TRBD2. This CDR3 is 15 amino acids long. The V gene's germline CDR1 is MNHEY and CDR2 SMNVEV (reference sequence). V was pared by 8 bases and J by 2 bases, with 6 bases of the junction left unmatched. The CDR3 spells CASRRLAGNTDTQYF. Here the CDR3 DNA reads TGTGCCAGCCGACGACTAGCGGGGAACACAGATACGCAGTATTTT.

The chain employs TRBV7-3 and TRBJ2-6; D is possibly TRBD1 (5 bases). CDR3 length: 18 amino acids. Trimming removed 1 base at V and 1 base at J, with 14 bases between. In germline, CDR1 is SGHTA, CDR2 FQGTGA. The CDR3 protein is CASSLNRPQGSGANVLTF. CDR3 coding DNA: TGTGCCAGCAGCTTAAACAGGCCTCAGGGTTCTGGGGCCAACGTCCTGACTTTC.

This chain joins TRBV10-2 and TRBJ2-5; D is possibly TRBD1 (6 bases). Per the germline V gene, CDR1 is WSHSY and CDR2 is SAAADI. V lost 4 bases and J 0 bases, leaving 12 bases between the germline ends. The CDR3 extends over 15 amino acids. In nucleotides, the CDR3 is TGCGCCAGCAGTGCGGCAGGGGCGTACCAAGAGACCCAGTACTTC. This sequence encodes CASSAAGAYQETQYF.

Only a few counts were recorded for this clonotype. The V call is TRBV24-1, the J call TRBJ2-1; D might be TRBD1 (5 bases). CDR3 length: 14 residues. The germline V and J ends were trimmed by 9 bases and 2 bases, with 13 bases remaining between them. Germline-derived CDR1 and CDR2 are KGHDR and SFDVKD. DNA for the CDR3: TGTGCCACCTCAGGGTCACCCACCTACAATGAGCAGTTCTTC. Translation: CATSGSPTYNEQFF.

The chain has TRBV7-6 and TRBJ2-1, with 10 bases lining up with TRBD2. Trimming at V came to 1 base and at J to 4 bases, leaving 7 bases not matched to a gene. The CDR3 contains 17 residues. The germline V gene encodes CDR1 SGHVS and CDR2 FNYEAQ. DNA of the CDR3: TGTGCCAGCAGCTTAGTTAGGCTAGCGGGGGTATACAATGAGCAGTTCTTC. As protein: CASSLVRLAGVYNEQFF.

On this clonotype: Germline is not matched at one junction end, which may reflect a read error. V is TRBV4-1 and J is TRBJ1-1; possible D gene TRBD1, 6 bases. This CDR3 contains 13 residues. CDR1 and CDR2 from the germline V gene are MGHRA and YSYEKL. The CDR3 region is CASRPTGNTVAFF. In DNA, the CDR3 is TGCGCCAGCAGACCTACAGGGAACACTGTAGCTTTCTTT.

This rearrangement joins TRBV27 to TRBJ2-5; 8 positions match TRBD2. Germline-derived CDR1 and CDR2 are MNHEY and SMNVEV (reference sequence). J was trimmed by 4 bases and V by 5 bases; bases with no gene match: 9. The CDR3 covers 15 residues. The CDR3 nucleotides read TGTGCCAGCAGTCGAAACGGGAGGGGATCAGAGACCCAGTACTTC. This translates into CASSRNGRGSETQYF.